This TCR beta chain was found in a study of T cell responses to AZD1222 COVID-19 vaccine. Clones were read by immunoSEQ multiplex PCR, and TCRdb kept only the in-frame ones, dropping some. The table records some 60,000 clones, 75% to 85% of them present only once. On this clone itself: Its antigen is not identified.

Notes on the study in general: Repertoire sampling was restricted to post-peak T cell response timepoints. Vaccination with two AZD1222 doses was followed by a rise in Spike-specific TCR breadth and depth. The donor cohort was predominantly white British with a female majority, and clonal diversity may have been underestimated. Among spike-specific TCRs, nearly half reportedly target unmutated variant regions.

This receptor was identified in an adult in good health. This specimen consisted of peripheral blood, obtained on day 0 of AZD1222 vaccination.

In DNA, the CDR3 is TGTGCCAGCAGTGACTCCGGGACTAGCGGTTACAATGAGCAGTTCTTC. It yields the protein CASSDSGTSGYNEQFF. The V gene is TRBV6-4, the J gene TRBJ2-1, with 11 bases aligning to TRBD2. Trimming at V came to 0 bases and at J to 4 bases, leaving 2 bases not matched to a gene. The CDR3 extends over 16 amino acids. Looked up from germline, CDR1 is MRHNA and CDR2 is SNTAGT.